Following are 14 T cell receptor beta chains from one sample sequenced in a study of cytomegalovirus exposure and HLA in healthy donors. Here immunoSEQ multiplex PCR was the method, and the copy in TCRdb shows in-frame clones only, minus some. The sample has around 260,000 clones, roughly 91% seen once. Sequenced: PBMCs. The receptors come from a woman aged 25-40 years in good health and CMV-seronegative.

V and J are TRBV13 and TRBJ1-2; 8 bases fit TRBD1. J was trimmed by 7 bases and V by 5 bases; bases with no gene match: 3. This CDR3 region has 12 residues. Germline-derived CDR1 and CDR2 are PRHDT and FYEKMQ (reference sequence). The CDR3 sequence: CASSQGQGGYTF. In DNA form, the CDR3 reads TGTGCCAGCAGCCAAGGACAGGGTGGCTACACCTTC.

The rearrangement links TRBV28 to TRBJ2-7, with 10 positions matching TRBD1. Trimming cost V 6 bases and J 2 bases; bases outside gene matches: 10. Germline-derived CDR1 and CDR2 are MDHEN and SYDVKM. The CDR3 is made up of 16 amino acids. CDR3: CASSTRLDRGPYEQYF. The CDR3 region has the DNA TGTGCCAGCAGCACCCGATTAGACAGGGGGCCCTACGAGCAGTACTTC.

The chain is built from TRBV6-1 and TRBJ2-7; 11 nucleotides match TRBD1. The CDR3 covers 14 residues. The V segment lost 6 bases and the J segment 4 bases; nucleotides outside the gene matches: 5. CDR1 MNHNS and CDR2 SASEGT come from the germline V gene. DNA of the CDR3: TGTGCCAGCAGGGACAGGGGGCAATCGTACGAGCAGTACTTC. It is translated as CASRDRGQSYEQYF.

The chain carries TRBV7-9 and TRBJ2-4; perhaps D is TRBD1 or TRBD2 (5 bases each). The CDR3 sequence is 14 residues long. Trimming stripped 4 bases from V and 6 bases from J, with 13 bases between. Germline CDR1 SEHNR, CDR2 FQNEAQ (reference sequence). The CDR3 DNA reads as TGTGCCAGCAGCTCCACGGGACCAGCAAACATTCAGTACTTC. It translates to CASSSTGPANIQYF. The entire variable domain, with the rest obtained from reference TRBV7-9 and TRBJ2-4, is as follows: DTGVSQNPRHKITKRGQNVTFRCDPISEHNRLYWYRQTLGQGPEFLTYFQNEAQLEKSRLLSDRFSAERPKGSFSTLEIQRTEQGDSAMYLCASSSTGPANIQYFGAGTRLSVL.

This clone was seen once. V gene TRBV28 combines with J gene TRBJ2-1, with 11 nucleotides matching TRBD1. Germline V gene data show CDR1 as MDHEN and CDR2 as SYDVKM. V shed 2 bases and J 6 bases; nucleotides not matched to a gene: 6. The CDR3 has 16 residues. This CDR3 is CASSLARGQGGNEQFF. The CDR3, as DNA: TGTGCCAGCAGTTTAGCCCGGGGACAGGGGGGCAATGAGCAGTTCTTC. The full variable domain, its missing parts supplied by reference TRBV28 and TRBJ2-1, is DVKVTQSSRYLVKRTGEKVFLECVQDMDHENMFWYRQDPGLGLRLIYFSYDVKMKEKGDIPEGYSVSREKKERFSLILESASTNQTSMYLCASSLARGQGGNEQFFGPGTRLTVL.

This clone was found once. The chain links TRBV11-3 to TRBJ2-7, with TRBD2 matching 11 bases. Unmatched junction bases numbered 8, after V lost 5 bases and J lost 5 bases. The CDR3 covers 15 residues. The germline CDR1 and CDR2 sequences are SGHNT and YENEEA. In DNA form, the CDR3 reads TGTGCCAGCAGCCACTTTGGGGGACTAGCGGACGAGCAGTACTTC. Its protein is CASSHFGGLADEQYF. Using reference TRBV11-3 and TRBJ2-7 for the parts outside the CDR3, the full variable domain is EAGVVQSPRYKIIEKKQPVAFWCNPISGHNTLYWYLQNLGQGPELLIRYENEEAVDDSQLPKDRFSAERLKGVDSTLKIQPAELGDSAVYLCASSHFGGLADEQYFGPGTRLTVT.

In DNA, the CDR3 is TGTGCCAGCAGTCCGCTCCACAGGGGTAACTACAATGAGCAGTTCTTC. This translates into CASSPLHRGNYNEQFF. V usage is TRBV28 and J usage is TRBJ2-1, with TRBD1 identical over 7 bases. The CDR3 extends over 16 amino acids. Germline values: CDR1 MDHEN, CDR2 SYDVKM. Trimming took 5 bases from V and 3 from J; bases not matched to a gene: 10. Full variable domain (rest looked up from reference TRBV28 and TRBJ2-1): DVKVTQSSRYLVKRTGEKVFLECVQDMDHENMFWYRQDPGLGLRLIYFSYDVKMKEKGDIPEGYSVSREKKERFSLILESASTNQTSMYLCASSPLHRGNYNEQFFGPGTRLTVL.

The chain carries TRBV27 and TRBJ2-3, with D possibly TRBD1 on 5 matching bases. CDR1 and CDR2 from the germline V gene are MNHEY and SMNVEV (reference sequence). V lost 6 bases to trimming and J lost 8 bases, with 12 bases between them. CDR3 length: 12 amino acids. CDR3 sequence: CASSPTGATQYF. CDR3 in DNA: TGTGCCAGCAGCCCGACTGGGGCTACGCAGTATTTT.

In this sample, this clone turned up once. The chain employs TRBV28 and TRBJ2-1, with 11 nucleotides matching TRBD2. The CDR3 extends over 13 amino acids. Looked up from germline, CDR1 is MDHEN and CDR2 is SYDVKM. V lost 8 bases and J lost 8; bases outside the gene matches: 5. CDR3 residues: CASETSGTDEQFF. The CDR3 nucleotides are TGTGCCAGCGAGACTAGCGGGACAGATGAGCAGTTCTTC.

The chain has TRBV10-1 and TRBJ2-3, with TRBD2 matching over 14 bases. The junction had 10 bases not matched to a gene; V was cut back by 9 bases and J by 2 bases. There are 17 residues in the CDR3. Germline V CDR1 and CDR2: WNHNN, SYGVQD (reference sequence). The CDR3 is CARGWTSGRWDTDTQYF. As DNA, the CDR3 is TGCGCCAGAGGCTGGACTAGCGGGAGGTGGGACACAGATACGCAGTATTTT.

The genes are TRBV6-5 and TRBJ2-5; TRBD1 or TRBD2 may be the D gene (5 bases each). The CDR3 runs 14 residues. Germline CDR1 reads MNHEY; CDR2 reads SVGAGI. V lost 5 bases, J lost 4 bases, and 14 bases lay in between. CDR3 sequence reads: CASSGGLMGETQYF. The DNA for the CDR3 is TGTGCCAGCAGTGGGGGATTGATGGGAGAGACCCAGTACTTC.

This chain uses TRBV10-3 with TRBJ1-1; D is uncertain. Trimming took off 0 bases at V and 7 bases at J, with 3 bases between the two ends. This CDR3 contains 11 residues. Germline V gives CDR1 ENHRY, CDR2 SYGVKD. The CDR3 reads CAISESDEAFF. Written as DNA, the CDR3 is TGTGCCATCAGTGAGTCTGATGAAGCTTTCTTT.

This rearrangement joins TRBV4-2 to TRBJ1-2, with a weak D call TRBD1 (5 bases). The CDR3 spans 14 residues. The V gene's germline CDR1 is LGHNA and CDR2 YNFKEQ. Between the trimmed V and J ends, which lost 2 bases and 4 bases, there was a span of 11 bases. The CDR3: CASSQSLGAYGYTF. In DNA form, the CDR3 reads TGTGCCAGCAGCCAATCGCTAGGGGCCTATGGCTACACCTTC.

This sequence joins TRBV11-2 and TRBJ2-2; 10 bases match TRBD1. J gave up 6 bases and V 6 bases, and 10 bases lay outside the gene matches. Germline V gene sequence: CDR1 SGHAT, CDR2 FQNNGV. The CDR3 has 16 amino acids. CDR3 protein: CASRTPGQGTAGELFF. Here the CDR3 DNA reads TGTGCCAGCAGAACACCGGGACAGGGGACAGCCGGGGAGCTGTTTTTT.